The 18 T cell receptor beta chains reported below all come from one sample, sequenced in a study of identical twins. TCRdb called the 5' RACE reads again in MiXCR, with one record for every CDR3 protein. The repertoire includes just under 650,000 distinct CDR3 sequences, around 7.4% of them detected once, and roughly 1.6% sits in the top ten. These data also formed part of another study, on yellow fever vaccine responses in identical twins.

Sequencing was carried out using PBMCs. Receptor source: a woman younger than 30 in good health.

The chain is built from TRBV28 and TRBJ2-5, with 15 bases matching TRBD2. This CDR3 is built from 18 residues. CDR1 is MDHEN, CDR2 SYDVKM, per germline. The V segment lost 6 bases and the J segment 4 bases; nucleotides outside the gene matches: 12. The CDR3 nucleotides are TGTGCCAGCAGACCCGGACTAGCGGGGGGGCCGGGGGGAGAGACCCAGTACTTC. Protein: CASRPGLAGGPGGETQYF.

V gene TRBV27 combines with J gene TRBJ2-2; D tentatively fits TRBD1 or TRBD2 (5 bases each). With 8 bases removed from V and 7 bases from J, the gap between germline ends came to 17 bases. Germline values: CDR1 MNHEY, CDR2 SMNVEV (reference sequence). The CDR3 spans 14 residues. The CDR3 is CASSLGTAHGELFF. Here the CDR3 DNA reads TGTGCCAGCTCCCTTGGGACGGCTCACGGGGAGCTGTTTTTT.

This clonotype was observed many times. V and J are TRBV24-1 and TRBJ2-6; 9 bases are shared with TRBD1. This CDR3 is built from 18 residues. After removal of 3 bases from V and 4 bases from J, the junction contained 9 bases not matched to a gene. CDR1 is KGHDR and CDR2 is SFDVKD in the germline V gene. CDR3 in DNA: TGTGCCACCAGTGATAGCAGACAGGGGGGCTCCGGGGCCAACGTCCTGACTTTC. As protein: CATSDSRQGGSGANVLTF.

This clonotype was observed a few times. The chain is built from TRBV5-1 and TRBJ1-2, with D perhaps TRBD1 (5 bases). Germline V CDR1 and CDR2: SGHRS, YFSETQ. Trimming shortened V by 4 bases and J by 4 bases, and 20 bases separated the two germline ends. There are 16 residues in the CDR3. The CDR3 reads CASSPGGGPLGYGYTF. CDR3 coding DNA: TGCGCCAGCAGCCCCGGGGGGGGACCCCTGGGCTATGGCTACACCTTC.

The J gene is TRBJ2-5, the V gene TRBV2, with D hard to call. This CDR3 has 16 residues. Trimming removed 5 bases at V and 2 bases at J, with 18 bases between. From germline, CDR1 is SNHLY and CDR2 FYNNEI. CDR3 DNA sequence: TGTGCCAGCAGTCAGGTTAGGACGCCCACACAAGAGACCCAGTACTTC. This codes for CASSQVRTPTQETQYF.

The rearrangement joins TRBV4-2 to TRBJ1-3; D possibly corresponds to TRBD1 (5 bases). This CDR3 has 16 amino acids. Germline-derived CDR1 and CDR2 are LGHNA and YNFKEQ. The V gene lost 0 bases and the J gene lost 2 bases, with 11 bases spanning the gap. The CDR3 nucleotides are TGTGCCAGCAGCCAAGATCGGGGGAGTCCTGGAAACACCATATATTTT. Its protein product is CASSQDRGSPGNTIYF.

This clonotype was detected many times. The V and J genes are TRBV3-1 and TRBJ1-5, with a tentative D call TRBD1 (5 bases). Germline assignment: CDR1 LGHDT and CDR2 YNNKEL (reference sequence). The V gene lost 1 base and the J gene lost 7 bases, with 8 bases spanning the gap. The CDR3 contains 13 residues. CDR3 coding DNA: TGTGCCAGCAGCCAAGGCAGGGTACAGCCCCAGCATTTT. Its translation: CASSQGRVQPQHF.

This clonotype was detected only a few times. This chain connects TRBV4-2 to TRBJ2-7; no clear D. This CDR3 comprises 15 residues. The V and J ends lost 0 bases and 6 bases respectively, with 15 bases between them. CDR1 LGHNA and CDR2 YNFKEQ come from the germline V gene. The CDR3, as DNA: TGTGCCAGCAGCCAAGATTCGGGTATGGCATTCGAGCAGTACGTC. As protein: CASSQDSGMAFEQYV.

V usage is TRBV18 and J usage is TRBJ2-1, with D perhaps TRBD2 (5 bases). The CDR3 loop spans 13 amino acids. Germline-derived CDR1 and CDR2 are KGHSH and LQKENI. V was clipped by 3 bases and J by 8 bases, with 11 bases between them. This CDR3 reads CASSPNRGYEQFF. The DNA for the CDR3 is TGTGCCAGCTCACCTAACCGGGGTTATGAGCAGTTCTTC.

This chain joins TRBV3-1 and TRBJ2-5, with TRBD2 matching 9 bases. The CDR3 length is 16 residues. J gave up 5 bases and V 1 base, and 8 bases lay outside the gene matches. The germline CDR1 and CDR2 sequences are LGHDT and YNNKEL (reference sequence). The CDR3 DNA reads TGTGCCAGCAGCCAAGGCCCCAGCGGGGGGCGTGAGACCCAGTACTTC. Translation gives CASSQGPSGGRETQYF.

This clonotype has more than one count but fewer than ten. The J gene is TRBJ2-3, the V gene TRBV5-1; D is unresolved. The ends were cut back, 6 bases at V and 6 bases at J, with 14 bases in the middle. Germline V gives CDR1 SGHRS, CDR2 YFSETQ. The CDR3 runs 13 residues. The CDR3, as DNA: TGCGCCAGCACCCGGGCCCTAAGCGATACGCAGTATTTT. Encoded protein: CASTRALSDTQYF.

This clonotype was recorded many times. The chain links TRBV10-3 to TRBJ2-2; D is uncertain. The V gene lost 0 bases and the J gene lost 4 bases, with 9 bases spanning the gap. CDR3 length: 15 amino acids. CDR1 is ENHRY and CDR2 is SYGVKD in the germline V gene. CDR3 in amino acids: CAISESKSATGELFF. The CDR3, as DNA: TGTGCCATCAGTGAGTCTAAGTCGGCCACCGGGGAGCTGTTTTTT.

This clonotype was counted between two and nine times. This sequence joins TRBV29-1 and TRBJ2-1; the match to TRBD2 covers 9 bases. Germline V gene data show CDR1 as SQVTM and CDR2 as ANQGSEA. This CDR3 is 15 amino acids long. Trimming took 0 bases from V and 8 from J; bases not matched to a gene: 8. CDR3 nucleotide sequence: TGCAGCGTTGAAGACACCGGGACTAGCACGTATGAGCAGTTCTTC. Its translation is CSVEDTGTSTYEQFF.

This clonotype was observed many times. The CDR3, as DNA: TGCGCCAGCATGCCATCTTTAGCGGGAGGTCTAAATACGCAGTATTTT. Translating gives CASMPSLAGGLNTQYF. The rearrangement uses TRBV10-2 and TRBJ2-3; TRBD2 matches 10 bases. The CDR3 runs 16 residues. V lost 7 bases and J lost 7; bases outside the gene matches: 14. The germline V gene encodes CDR1 WSHSY and CDR2 SAAADI.

This clonotype showed up many times. This chain connects TRBV12-3 or TRBV12-4 to TRBJ1-6; D is undetermined. There are 14 residues in the CDR3. V lost 6 bases and J 7 bases, leaving 13 bases between the germline ends. CDR3 nucleotides: TGTGCCAGCAGACCAGGACGGGTAAATTCACCCCTCCACTTT. Translating it yields CASRPGRVNSPLHF.

This clonotype has ten or more counts. J is TRBJ2-1 and V is TRBV28; D unresolved. The V gene lost 10 bases and the J gene lost 10 bases, with 17 bases spanning the gap. The germline CDR1 and CDR2 sequences are MDHEN and SYDVKM. This CDR3 has 12 amino acids. CDR3 region: CATHVNLGEQFF. In DNA, the CDR3 is TGTGCCACCCACGTAAACCTTGGGGAGCAGTTCTTC. Supplemented by reference TRBV28 and TRBJ2-1, the full variable domain reads DVKVTQSSRYLVKRTGEKVFLECVQDMDHENMFWYRQDPGLGLRLIYFSYDVKMKEKGDIPEGYSVSREKKERFSLILESASTNQTSMYLCATHVNLGEQFFGPGTRLTVL.

This clonotype has a handful of counts. This rearrangement joins TRBV5-1 to TRBJ1-5, with no clear D. This CDR3 has 15 amino acids. The germline V gene has CDR1 SGHRS and CDR2 YFSETQ. V was cut by 4 bases and J by 2 bases, with 13 bases left in between. The chain's CDR3 is CASSPGPEGNQPQHF. In DNA form, the CDR3 reads TGCGCCAGCAGCCCGGGCCCCGAGGGCAATCAGCCCCAGCATTTT.

Only a few counts were recorded for this clonotype. Germline is not matched at one junction end, which may reflect a read error. The chain combines TRBV18 with TRBJ2-1; 7 positions match TRBD2. CDR1 KGHSH and CDR2 LQKENI come from the germline V gene. The CDR3 runs to 15 residues. The CDR3: CASSSPGLTNNEQFF. CDR3 nucleotides: TGTGCCAGCTCATCACCGGGACTAACAAACAATGAGCAGTTCTTC. Full variable domain (outside the CDR3, taken from reference TRBV18 and TRBJ2-1): NAGVMQNPRHLVRRRGQEARLRCSPMKGHSHVYWYRQLPEEGLKFMVYLQKENIIDESGMPKERFSAEFPKEGPSILRIQQVVRGDSAAYFCASSSPGLTNNEQFFGPGTRLTVL.